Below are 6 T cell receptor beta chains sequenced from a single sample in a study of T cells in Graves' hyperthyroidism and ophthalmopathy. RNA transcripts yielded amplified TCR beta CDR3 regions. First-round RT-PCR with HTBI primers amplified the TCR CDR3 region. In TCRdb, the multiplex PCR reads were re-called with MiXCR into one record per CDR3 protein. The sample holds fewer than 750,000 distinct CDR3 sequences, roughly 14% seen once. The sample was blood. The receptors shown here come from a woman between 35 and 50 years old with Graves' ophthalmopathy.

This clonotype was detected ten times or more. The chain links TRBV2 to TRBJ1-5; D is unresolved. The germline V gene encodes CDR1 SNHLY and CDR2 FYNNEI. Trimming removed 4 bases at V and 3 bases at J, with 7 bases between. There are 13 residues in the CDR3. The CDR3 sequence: CASSGRNNQPQHF. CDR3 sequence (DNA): TGTGCCAGCAGTGGTCGGAACAATCAGCCCCAGCATTTT. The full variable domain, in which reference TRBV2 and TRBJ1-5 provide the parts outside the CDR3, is EPEVTQTPSHQVTQMGQEVILRCVPISNHLYFYWYRQILGQKVEFLVSFYNNEISEKSEIFDDQFSVERPDGSNFTLKIRSTKLEDSAMYFCASSGRNNQPQHFGDGTRLSIL.

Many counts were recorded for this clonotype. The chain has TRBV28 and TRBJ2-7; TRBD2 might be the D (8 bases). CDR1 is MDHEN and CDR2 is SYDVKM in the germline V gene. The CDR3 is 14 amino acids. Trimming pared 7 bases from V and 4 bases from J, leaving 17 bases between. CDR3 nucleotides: TGTGCCAGCACCCTCCGGGAGGGGGCTTACGAGCAGTACTTC. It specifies CASTLREGAYEQYF.

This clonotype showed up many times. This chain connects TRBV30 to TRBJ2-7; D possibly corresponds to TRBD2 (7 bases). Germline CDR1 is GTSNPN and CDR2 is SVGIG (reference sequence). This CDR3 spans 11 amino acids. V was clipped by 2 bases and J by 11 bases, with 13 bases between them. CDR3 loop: CAWSRGGVEYF. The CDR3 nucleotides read TGTGCCTGGAGTAGGGGGGGAGTAGAGTACTTC.

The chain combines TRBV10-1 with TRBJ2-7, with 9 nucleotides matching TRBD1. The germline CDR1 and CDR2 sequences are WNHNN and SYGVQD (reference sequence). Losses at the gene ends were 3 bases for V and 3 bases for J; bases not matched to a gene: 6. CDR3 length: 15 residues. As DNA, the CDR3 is TGCGCCAGCAGTGAAACCGGGACAGGGTTCTACGAGCAGTACTTC. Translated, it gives CASSETGTGFYEQYF.

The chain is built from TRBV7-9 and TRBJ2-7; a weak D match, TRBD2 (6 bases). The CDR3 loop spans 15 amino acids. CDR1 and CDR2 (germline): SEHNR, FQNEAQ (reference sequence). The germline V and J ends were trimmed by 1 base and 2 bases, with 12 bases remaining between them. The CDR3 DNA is TGTGCCAGCAGCTTAGATAGGCGGGACCCCTACGAGCAGTACTTC. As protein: CASSLDRRDPYEQYF. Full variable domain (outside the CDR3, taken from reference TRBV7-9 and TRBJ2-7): DTGVSQNPRHKITKRGQNVTFRCDPISEHNRLYWYRQTLGQGPEFLTYFQNEAQLEKSRLLSDRFSAERPKGSFSTLEIQRTEQGDSAMYLCASSLDRRDPYEQYFGPGTRLTVT.

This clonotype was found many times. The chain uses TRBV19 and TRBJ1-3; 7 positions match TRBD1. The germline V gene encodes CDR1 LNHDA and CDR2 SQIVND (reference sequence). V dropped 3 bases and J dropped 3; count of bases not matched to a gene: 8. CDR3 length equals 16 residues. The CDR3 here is CASSIGQEVYGNTIYF. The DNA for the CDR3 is TGTGCCAGTAGTATTGGACAGGAGGTGTATGGAAACACCATATATTTT.